Each of the 7 T cell receptor beta chains below was sequenced from the same sample in a study of blood T cell repertoires in COVID-19. Clones were read by immunoSEQ multiplex PCR, and TCRdb kept only the in-frame ones, dropping some. The data contain about 100,000 clones, roughly 85% of them singletons. Sequenced material: peripheral blood. Receptors originate from a woman between 65 and 79 years old with acute or convalescent COVID-19.

J is TRBJ1-3 and V is TRBV28; D remains unclear. The germline CDR1 and CDR2 sequences are MDHEN and SYDVKM. The germline V and J ends were trimmed by 5 bases and 3 bases, with 17 bases remaining between them. The CDR3 runs 16 residues. In nucleotides, the CDR3 is TGTGCCAGCAGTCCGCCACAGCCCGTTTTTGGAAACACCATATATTTT. Translated, it gives CASSPPQPVFGNTIYF.

This clone is a singleton in its sample. The CDR3 reads CASTAQPNQPQHF. Here the CDR3 DNA reads TGTGCCAGCACGGCACAGCCCAATCAGCCCCAGCATTTT. V is TRBV27 and J is TRBJ1-5; D remains unclear. The germline V gene has CDR1 MNHEY and CDR2 SMNVEV (reference sequence). V dropped 7 bases and J dropped 3 bases, with 10 bases sitting between them. The CDR3 length is 13 residues.

This sequence joins TRBV19 and TRBJ1-1, with 7 bases fitting TRBD1. The CDR3 covers 17 residues. The junction had 12 bases not matched to a gene; V was cut back by 5 bases and J by 0 bases. CDR1 and CDR2 (germline): LNHDA, SQIVND (reference sequence). This chain's CDR3 is CASSLRTGDWVNTEAFF. The CDR3 DNA reads as TGTGCCAGTAGTTTGCGAACAGGGGACTGGGTGAACACTGAAGCTTTCTTT.

The rearrangement uses TRBV2 and TRBJ2-7; 11 bases map to TRBD2. The CDR3 covers 14 residues. Germline V lookup: CDR1 SNHLY, CDR2 FYNNEI. Unmatched junction bases numbered 3, after V lost 6 bases and J lost 2 bases. The CDR3 loop is CASSKTSGAYEQYF. In DNA, the CDR3 is TGTGCCAGCAGCAAGACTAGCGGGGCCTACGAGCAGTACTTC.

The chain combines TRBV29-1 with TRBJ2-3, with D possibly TRBD1 on 5 matching bases. The ends were cut back, 4 bases at V and 0 bases at J, with 8 bases in the middle. This CDR3 has 13 residues. Germline CDR1 is SQVTM and CDR2 is ANQGSEA. The CDR3 DNA reads TGCAGCGTTGTCTACAGGAGCACAGATACGCAGTATTTT. Its protein is CSVVYRSTDTQYF.

The J gene is TRBJ2-7, the V gene TRBV28; 13 bases are a match to TRBD2. V lost 6 bases, J lost 9 bases, and 5 bases stayed unmatched. The CDR3 has 13 amino acids. Germline V gene data show CDR1 as MDHEN and CDR2 as SYDVKM. In nucleotides, the CDR3 is TGTGCCAGCAGCCGACTAGCGGGGGGAGGGCAGTACGTC. It encodes CASSRLAGGGQYV.

This CDR3 is CASSLEAGSSYNEQFF. In DNA, the CDR3 is TGTGCCAGCAGCTTAGAGGCGGGGAGCTCCTACAATGAGCAGTTCTTC. The chain is built from TRBV7-8 and TRBJ2-1; maybe TRBD2 (6 bases). The ends were cut back, 1 base at V and 0 bases at J, with 10 bases in the middle. Germline loops: CDR1 SGHVS, CDR2 FQNEAQ. The length of the CDR3 is 16 residues.